The source of this TCR beta chain is a study of metastatic and nonmetastatic thyroid tumors. For the study at large: Comparison of repertoires was carried out across blood and tumor or nodule tissue from malignant and benign thyroid patients.

The germline V gene has CDR1 LGHDT and CDR2 YNNKEL (reference sequence). V dropped 0 bases and J dropped 7; count of bases not matched to a gene: 7. This CDR3 is built from 15 residues. Via MiXCR, TCRdb re-called the PCR reads. The sample shows around 41,000 clones, 28% of them seen only once. All patients were untreated before thyroid surgery. This clone was observed many times. The source material was blood. The receptor was derived from a male donor with papillary thyroid cancer or a benign thyroid nodule (not recorded which). Some clones in this sample may be carry-over from other donors' samples. The chain joins TRBV3-1 to TRBJ2-5, with TRBD2 matching 8 bases. The CDR3 nucleotides read TGTGCCAGCAGCCAAGACCCGGGGGGGCTCGGGACCCAGTACTTC. Residues: CASSQDPGGLGTQYF.